These 29 T cell receptor beta chains were sequenced from one sample in a study of vaccination effects on CD4 cells after COVID-19. Before any sequencing was done, the ViraFEST assay used viral peptide pools to expand antigen-specific CD4+ T cells. When less than 11 days of culture had elapsed, CD4+ T cells were isolated. Vaccine recipients, nucleocapsid antibody negative, had no prior SARS-CoV-2 infection. Their antigens remain unidentified. Data came from immunoSEQ multiplex PCR; TCRdb stores just in-frame clones and leaves some out. The sample holds more than 40,000 clones, roughly 70% seen once. The input for sequencing was CD4+ T cells from PBMCs cultured with HCoV-OC43 spike peptides, taken before COVID-19 vaccination. Subset of the sample: HCoV-OC43 spike overlapping peptide pool stimulation. Every receptor here comes from a human donor who received a COVID-19 vaccine.

The chain links TRBV6-1 to TRBJ1-1; D might be TRBD1 (5 bases). V was shortened by 0 bases and J by 1 base, with 9 bases between the two germline ends. CDR3 length: 15 residues. The germline CDR1 and CDR2 sequences are MNHNS and SASEGT. The CDR3 loop is CASSEAVGGNTEAFF. Here the CDR3 DNA reads TGTGCCAGCAGTGAAGCTGTCGGGGGGAACACTGAAGCTTTCTTT.

The sample holds a few counts of this clone. The sample holds other DNA sequences that translate to the same CDR3. The chain joins TRBV5-1 to TRBJ1-3, with no clear D. The CDR3 sequence is 15 residues long. Trimming left V 0 bases short and J 0 bases short, with 7 bases between. The V gene's germline CDR1 is SGHRS and CDR2 YFSETQ. The CDR3 reads CASSLGQISGNTIYF. For the CDR3, the DNA is TGCGCCAGCAGCTTGGGACAAATCTCTGGAAACACCATATATTTT. The whole variable domain, remainder taken from reference TRBV5-1 and TRBJ1-3, is KAGVTQTPRYLIKTRGQQVTLSCSPISGHRSVSWYQQTPGQGLQFLFEYFSETQRNKGNFPGRFSGRQFSNSRSEMNVSTLELGDSALYLCASSLGQISGNTIYFGEGSWLTVV.

This rearrangement joins TRBV7-3 to TRBJ2-7, with 7 bases identical to TRBD1. This CDR3 contains 15 residues. Germline V gene sequence: CDR1 SGHTA, CDR2 FQGTGA. The trim removed 2 bases at V and 4 bases at J, leaving 8 bases unmatched. CDR3 protein: CASSLSGTEAYEQYF. The CDR3 nucleotides read TGTGCCAGCAGCTTATCCGGGACAGAGGCTTACGAGCAGTACTTC. Filled out from reference TRBV7-3 and TRBJ2-7, the complete variable domain reads GAGVSQTPSNKVTEKGKYVELRCDPISGHTALYWYRQSLGQGPEFLIYFQGTGAADDSGLPNDRFFAVRPEGSVSTLKIQRTERGDSAVYLCASSLSGTEAYEQYFGPGTRLTVT.

This chain uses TRBV5-6 with TRBJ1-2; D may be TRBD1 (5 bases). The CDR3 is 13 amino acids. V was trimmed by 6 bases and J by 2 bases, leaving 11 bases between them. The germline V gene has CDR1 SGHDT and CDR2 YYEEEE. CDR3 region: CASTLGRNYGYTF. DNA for the CDR3: TGTGCCAGCACTCTGGGACGGAACTATGGCTACACCTTC.

The V and J genes are TRBV4-3 and TRBJ2-7; D may match TRBD1 or TRBD2 (5 bases each). Per the germline V gene, CDR1 is LGHNA and CDR2 is YSLEER. V was cut by 1 base and J by 0 bases, with 13 bases left in between. CDR3 length: 16 residues. CDR3 coding DNA: TGCGCCAGCAGCCAAGGTCCCTGGGGGAGCTCCTACGAGCAGTACTTC. The encoded protein is CASSQGPWGSSYEQYF.

The chain recombines TRBV27 with TRBJ1-6; D uncertain. Trimming took off 8 bases at V and 0 bases at J, with 11 bases between the two ends. Germline-derived CDR1 and CDR2 are MNHEY and SMNVEV (reference sequence). The CDR3 sequence is 15 residues long. The CDR3 DNA is TGTGCCAGCGGCCTCCTGAGCTCCTATAATTCACCCCTCCACTTT. Its protein product is CASGLLSSYNSPLHF.

The chain couples TRBV5-5 to TRBJ1-6, with D possibly being TRBD1 (5 bases). The CDR3 extends over 17 amino acids. CDR1 is SGHKS and CDR2 is YYEKEE in the germline V gene (reference sequence). V was clipped by 1 base and J by 2 bases, with 13 bases between them. The chain's CDR3 is CASSLQGRVAYNSPLHF. CDR3 in DNA: TGTGCCAGCAGCTTGCAGGGAAGGGTGGCCTATAATTCACCCCTCCACTTT.

The gene calls are TRBV6-1 and TRBJ2-1; 8 bases align to TRBD1. Germline lookup yields CDR1 MNHNS and CDR2 SASEGT. J was trimmed by 4 bases and V by 1 base; bases with no gene match: 3. The CDR3 covers 15 residues. Written as DNA, the CDR3 is TGTGCCAGCAGTGAAGAGGGGGACAGGTACAATGAGCAGTTCTTC. Amino acid sequence: CASSEEGDRYNEQFF.

This chain joins TRBV3-1 (or the pseudogene TRBV3-2) and TRBJ2-7, with 11 nucleotides matching TRBD2. V shed 3 bases and J 3 bases; nucleotides not matched to a gene: 1. This CDR3 comprises 14 residues. Germline-derived CDR1 and CDR2 are LGHDT and YNNKEL (reference sequence). DNA of the CDR3: TGTGCCAGCAGCCAGACTAGCGGGGACTACGAGCAGTACTTC. It specifies CASSQTSGDYEQYF.

The genes are TRBV30 and TRBJ2-1; 8 bases line up with TRBD1. Germline CDR1 reads GTSNPN; CDR2 reads SVGIG (reference sequence). The CDR3 length is 13 residues. V lost 5 bases and J lost 7; bases outside the gene matches: 7. CDR3 amino acids: CAWGQGVSNEQFF. CDR3 DNA sequence: TGTGCCTGGGGACAGGGAGTCTCGAATGAGCAGTTCTTC.

This clone has only a few counts. The CDR3: CASKVAGDSYEQYF. As DNA, the CDR3 is TGTGCCAGTAAGGTTGCGGGGGACTCCTACGAGCAGTACTTC. The chain recombines TRBV19 with TRBJ2-7; the match to TRBD2 covers 7 bases. The trim removed 7 bases at V and 0 bases at J, leaving 6 bases unmatched. Germline lookup yields CDR1 LNHDA and CDR2 SQIVND (reference sequence). This CDR3 has 14 amino acids.

The chain is built from TRBV28 and TRBJ1-2; the D gene is possibly TRBD1 (5 bases). In germline, CDR1 is MDHEN, CDR2 SYDVKM. V dropped 7 bases and J dropped 2 bases, with 17 bases sitting between them. CDR3 length equals 15 residues. CDR3 amino acids: CASTLTRDSNYGYTF. CDR3 bases: TGTGCCAGCACCCTTACCCGGGACTCAAACTATGGCTACACCTTC.

This clone was seen a handful of times. The V and J genes are TRBV4-2 and TRBJ1-2; a weak D match, TRBD1 (6 bases). The CDR3 contains 15 residues. Germline V gene data show CDR1 as LGHNA and CDR2 as YNFKEQ. Trimming pared 0 bases from V and 3 bases from J, leaving 11 bases between. CDR3 region: CASSQEAGGDYGYTF. CDR3 nucleotides: TGTGCCAGCAGCCAAGAGGCCGGGGGCGACTATGGCTACACCTTC.

This clone has only a few counts. J is TRBJ1-5 and V is TRBV2; D is possibly TRBD1 (6 bases). Germline CDR1 and CDR2: SNHLY and FYNNEI. The CDR3 spans 15 residues. V dropped 3 bases and J dropped 4 bases, with 13 bases sitting between them. DNA for the CDR3: TGTGCCAGCAGTGAGAGATCAGGGGTGAATCAGCCCCAGCATTTT. Amino acids: CASSERSGVNQPQHF.

This clone showed up just once. The rearrangement links TRBV30 to TRBJ1-1; no clear D. The CDR3 contains 12 residues. Germline lookup yields CDR1 GTSNPN and CDR2 SVGIG (reference sequence). The V end lost 5 bases, the J end lost 2 bases, and 9 bases lay between the germline ends. Written as DNA, the CDR3 is TGTGCCTGGGGCGACGGTAACACTGAAGCTTTCTTT. Residues: CAWGDGNTEAFF.

The genes are TRBV25-1 and TRBJ2-3; no firm D call. Germline V gives CDR1 MGHDK, CDR2 SYGVNS. V gave up 4 bases and J gave up 1 base, with 6 bases separating them. The CDR3 runs to 13 residues. The CDR3 region is CASSVSGTDTQYF. CDR3 coding DNA: TGTGCCAGCAGTGTATCCGGCACAGATACGCAGTATTTT. The full variable domain, in which reference TRBV25-1 and TRBJ2-3 provide the parts outside the CDR3, is EADIYQTPRYLVIGTGKKITLECSQTMGHDKMYWYQQDPGMELHLIHYSYGVNSTEKGDLSSESTVSRIRTEHFPLTLESARPSHTSQYLCASSVSGTDTQYFGPGTRLTVL.

The table lists this clone with a count of one. The genes are TRBV7-9 and TRBJ1-5; D uncertain. Germline V gene lookup returns CDR1 SEHNR and CDR2 FQNEAQ (reference sequence). Trimming took 0 bases from V and 3 from J, leaving 0 bases between them. The CDR3 totals 12 residues. CDR3 DNA sequence: TGTGCCAGCAGCTTAGCCAATCAGCCCCAGCATTTT. It yields the protein CASSLANQPQHF.

This chain connects TRBV10-1 to TRBJ1-2; perhaps TRBD1 as D (5 bases). This CDR3 spans 14 amino acids. V lost 2 bases and J 8 bases, leaving 15 bases between the germline ends. Germline values: CDR1 WNHNN, CDR2 SYGVQD (reference sequence). The CDR3 coding sequence is TGCGCCAGCAGTGAGCGGGGGACCACCGGGGGCTACACCTTC. Translation gives CASSERGTTGGYTF.

The chain carries TRBV6-2 or TRBV6-3 and TRBJ1-2, with D uncertain. The length of the CDR3 is 13 residues. With 5 bases removed from V and 8 bases from J, the gap between germline ends came to 15 bases. Per the germline V gene, CDR1 is MNHEY and CDR2 is SVGEGT. The CDR3 coding sequence is TGTGCCAGCAGTCCGCTTGGGGAAAGGGGCTACACCTTC. This gives the protein CASSPLGERGYTF.

This chain links TRBV6-5 with TRBJ2-7, with D tentatively TRBD2 (5 bases). V was cut by 9 bases and J by 2 bases, with 17 bases left in between. The germline gives CDR1 MNHEY, CDR2 SVGAGI. This CDR3 has 14 amino acids. CDR3 loop: CASTINGGAYEQYF. DNA for the CDR3: TGTGCCAGTACTATTAATGGAGGCGCCTACGAGCAGTACTTC.

The chain's CDR3 is CASSQSVGRGFYEQYF. The CDR3 bases are TGTGCCAGCAGCCAATCCGTCGGCAGGGGCTTCTACGAGCAGTACTTC. This chain links TRBV3-1 (or the pseudogene TRBV3-2) with TRBJ2-7, with D maybe TRBD1 (6 bases). Germline assignment: CDR1 LGHDT and CDR2 YNNKEL (reference sequence). The ends were cut back, 2 bases at V and 3 bases at J, with 17 bases in the middle. The CDR3 contains 16 residues.

This rearrangement joins TRBV28 to TRBJ2-7; TRBD1 aligns across 10 bases. The germline V gene has CDR1 MDHEN and CDR2 SYDVKM. After removal of 5 bases from V and 4 bases from J, the junction contained 5 bases not matched to a gene. The CDR3 is 14 residues long. The CDR3 region has the DNA TGTGCCAGCAGTCGGGACAGGGGCGGGTACGAGCAGTACTTC. This codes for CASSRDRGGYEQYF.

The CDR3 region has the DNA TGTGCCAGCAGCCAAGAGCAACTGGACAGCGGTGTTTATGGCTACACCTTC. Translated, it gives CASSQEQLDSGVYGYTF. The chain employs TRBV4-2 and TRBJ1-2, with D tentatively TRBD1 (6 bases). Germline CDR1 is LGHNA and CDR2 is YNFKEQ. V was cut by 0 bases and J by 5 bases, with 19 bases left in between. This CDR3 contains 17 residues.

V gene TRBV15 combines with J gene TRBJ1-2; D call uncertain. This CDR3 is built from 16 residues. V gave up 0 bases and J gave up 7 bases, with 18 bases separating them. Germline CDR1 is LNHNV and CDR2 is YYDKDF (reference sequence). Here the CDR3 reads CATSRDEDGLRRGYTF. CDR3 DNA: TGTGCCACCAGCAGAGATGAGGACGGTTTACGGCGTGGCTACACCTTC. Full variable domain (rest looked up from reference TRBV15 and TRBJ1-2): DAMVIQNPRYQVTQFGKPVTLSCSQTLNHNVMYWYQQKSSQAPKLLFHYYDKDFNNEADTPDNFQSRRPNTSFCFLDIRSPGLGDTAMYLCATSRDEDGLRRGYTFGSGTRLTVV.

The V call is TRBV12-3 or TRBV12-4, the J call TRBJ2-1, with D possibly matching TRBD2 (5 bases). The CDR3 extends over 12 amino acids. Trimming stripped 2 bases from V and 10 bases from J, with 9 bases between. CDR3 sequence reads: CASSLKGGEQFF. The CDR3 DNA reads TGTGCCAGCAGTTTAAAAGGCGGGGAGCAGTTCTTC.

The genes are TRBV6-5 and TRBJ1-2; maybe TRBD1 (5 bases). Germline CDR1 and CDR2: MNHEY and SVGAGI. The CDR3 length is 14 residues. Deletions cut 0 bases from V and 4 bases from J, with 9 bases between. CDR3 loop: CASSYSRGGYGYTF. In DNA, the CDR3 is TGTGCCAGCAGTTACTCCCGGGGGGGCTATGGCTACACCTTC.

This sequence joins TRBV28 and TRBJ2-2; D remains ambiguous. The CDR3 totals 15 residues. V dropped 2 bases and J dropped 0 bases, with 7 bases sitting between them. The germline V gene has CDR1 MDHEN and CDR2 SYDVKM. This chain's CDR3 is CASSLIVANTGELFF. The CDR3 coding sequence is TGTGCCAGCAGTTTAATAGTCGCGAACACCGGGGAGCTGTTTTTT. Full variable domain (remainder filled in from reference TRBV28 and TRBJ2-2): DVKVTQSSRYLVKRTGEKVFLECVQDMDHENMFWYRQDPGLGLRLIYFSYDVKMKEKGDIPEGYSVSREKKERFSLILESASTNQTSMYLCASSLIVANTGELFFGEGSRLTVL.

The chain recombines TRBV7-6 with TRBJ2-1; 8 bases are shared with TRBD1. V dropped 3 bases and J dropped 2; count of bases not matched to a gene: 6. This CDR3 region has 16 residues. The germline gives CDR1 SGHVS, CDR2 FNYEAQ. The CDR3: CASSLTGAWPYNEQFF. CDR3 DNA sequence: TGTGCCAGCAGCTTGACAGGGGCCTGGCCCTACAATGAGCAGTTCTTC.

The chain links TRBV3-1 (or the pseudogene TRBV3-2) to TRBJ2-7; no firm D call. This CDR3 has 14 amino acids. Germline V CDR1 and CDR2: LGHDT, YNNKEL (reference sequence). V gave up 4 bases and J gave up 2 bases, with 12 bases separating them. CDR3 nucleotides: TGTGCCAGCAGCCTCGGACGGTTGACCTACGAGCAGTACTTC. It is translated as CASSLGRLTYEQYF.